These 2 T cell receptor beta chains were sequenced from one sample in a study of blood T cells in healthy people across ages. Combining a sample-barcoded 5' primer with a J-beta primer mix, a second PCR ran for about 7 to 11 cycles. TCRdb used MiXCR to reprocess the 5' RACE reads, holding one entry per CDR3 protein. The repertoire holds about 1.6 million distinct CDR3 sequences, with 30% to 40% as singletons. The sample taken for sequencing was blood. Every receptor here comes from a woman younger than 45 in good health.

This chain connects TRBV12-3 or TRBV12-4 to TRBJ2-3; weak D call: TRBD2 (6 bases). Between the trimmed V and J ends, which lost 8 bases and 3 bases, there was a span of 21 bases. The CDR3 has 16 residues. The CDR3 DNA reads TGTGCCAGCGGTACACGGGGGATTATGGGGACAGATACGCAGTATTTT. Amino acids: CASGTRGIMGTDTQYF.

The chain combines TRBV27 with TRBJ1-5, with a possible D match to TRBD1 (5 bases). In germline, CDR1 is MNHEY, CDR2 SMNVEV (reference sequence). V lost 5 bases and J 10 bases, leaving 15 bases between the germline ends. The CDR3 runs to 13 residues. The CDR3 here is CASSVGAHGPQHF. The CDR3 coding sequence is TGTGCCAGCAGTGTCGGGGCCCATGGCCCCCAGCATTTT.